These 8 T cell receptor beta chains were sequenced from one sample in a study of cytomegalovirus exposure and HLA in healthy donors (dated by TCRdb to about 2017). The library came from the immunoSEQ multiplex PCR assay. The multiplex PCR relied on a mix of 60 forward primers for TCR Vbeta segments and 13 reverse primers for TCR Jbeta segments. The table comes from immuneACCESS by way of TCRdb, which keeps in-frame sequences with V and J called. Part of the clones is missing from these tables; in studies checked, under half for an unresolved V gene and the rest for unknown reasons. In all, the sample holds more than 100,000 clones, and around 73% of those were seen once. 8.2% of the sample belongs to the ten largest clones. Material: PBMCs. These receptors all stem from a woman aged 40 to 49 in good health and CMV-seropositive.

The chain couples TRBV5-1 to TRBJ1-1, with D perhaps matching TRBD1 (5 bases). Germline loops: CDR1 SGHRS, CDR2 YFSETQ. V was pared by 2 bases and J by 4 bases, with 9 bases between. The CDR3 is 13 amino acids. The chain's CDR3 is CASSFGGGTEAFF. The CDR3 DNA sequence: TGCGCCAGCAGCTTTGGCGGGGGCACTGAAGCTTTCTTT. The full variable domain, rest sourced from reference TRBV5-1 and TRBJ1-1, is KAGVTQTPRYLIKTRGQQVTLSCSPISGHRSVSWYQQTPGQGLQFLFEYFSETQRNKGNFPGRFSGRQFSNSRSEMNVSTLELGDSALYLCASSFGGGTEAFFGQGTRLTVV.

The chain has TRBV7-6 and TRBJ2-5; 7 bases line up with TRBD2. From germline, CDR1 is SGHVS and CDR2 FNYEAQ. There are 15 residues in the CDR3. V lost 0 bases and J lost 5; bases outside the gene matches: 6. This chain's CDR3 is CASSLAGGIRETQYF. The CDR3 DNA sequence: TGTGCCAGCAGCTTAGCCGGGGGGATTAGGGAGACCCAGTACTTC.

This chain links TRBV5-4 with TRBJ1-2, with a tentative D call TRBD1 (5 bases). Trimming removed 0 bases from V and 0 bases from J, with 9 bases in between. Germline lookup yields CDR1 SGHNT and CDR2 YYREEE (reference sequence). The CDR3 loop spans 15 amino acids. CDR3 region: CASSLGAGTNYGYTF. CDR3 coding DNA: TGTGCCAGCAGCTTGGGGGCAGGGACTAACTATGGCTACACCTTC.

A single count supports this clone. The rearrangement links TRBV2 to TRBJ1-2; TRBD1 agrees at 8 bases. The CDR3 spans 15 residues. Germline CDR1 and CDR2: SNHLY and FYNNEI. The V segment lost 5 bases and the J segment 2 bases; nucleotides outside the gene matches: 7. The CDR3 loop is CASSNGQGLNYGYTF. CDR3 nucleotides: TGTGCCAGCAGTAATGGACAGGGCCTAAACTATGGCTACACCTTC.

The chain carries TRBV10-3 and TRBJ1-2; weak D call: TRBD1 (6 bases). This CDR3 contains 14 residues. Trimming took 4 bases from V and 8 from J, leaving 17 bases between them. CDR1 ENHRY and CDR2 SYGVKD come from the germline V gene. The CDR3 bases are TGTGCCATCAGTGGGTTGCAGGGGACGGAGGGCTACACCTTC. It yields the protein CAISGLQGTEGYTF.

The rearrangement joins TRBV2 to TRBJ2-3, with D unresolved. The V gene lost 3 bases and the J gene lost 4 bases, with 8 bases spanning the gap. The CDR3 spans 13 residues. CDR1 is SNHLY, CDR2 FYNNEI, per germline. The CDR3 DNA follows: TGTGCCAGCAGTGATCAGCTAGCAGATACGCAGTATTTT. Translating gives CASSDQLADTQYF.

CDR3 in amino acids: CARPIGGGECYEQYF. The CDR3 region has the DNA TGTGCCAGACCCATCGGGGGGGGAGAGTGCTACGAGCAGTACTTC. The chain is built from TRBV6-4 and TRBJ2-7; 8 nucleotides match TRBD2. Unmatched junction bases numbered 13, after V lost 9 bases and J lost 3 bases. Germline values: CDR1 MRHNA, CDR2 SNTAGT. The length of the CDR3 is 15 residues.

The chain couples TRBV11-3 to TRBJ2-7; 10 positions match TRBD1. This CDR3 is built from 15 residues. Germline assignment: CDR1 SGHNT and CDR2 YENEEA. J gave up 5 bases and V 5 bases, and 9 bases lay outside the gene matches. CDR3 loop: CASSPRTGGTDEQYF. CDR3 in DNA: TGTGCCAGCAGCCCCCGGACAGGGGGTACCGACGAGCAGTACTTC.